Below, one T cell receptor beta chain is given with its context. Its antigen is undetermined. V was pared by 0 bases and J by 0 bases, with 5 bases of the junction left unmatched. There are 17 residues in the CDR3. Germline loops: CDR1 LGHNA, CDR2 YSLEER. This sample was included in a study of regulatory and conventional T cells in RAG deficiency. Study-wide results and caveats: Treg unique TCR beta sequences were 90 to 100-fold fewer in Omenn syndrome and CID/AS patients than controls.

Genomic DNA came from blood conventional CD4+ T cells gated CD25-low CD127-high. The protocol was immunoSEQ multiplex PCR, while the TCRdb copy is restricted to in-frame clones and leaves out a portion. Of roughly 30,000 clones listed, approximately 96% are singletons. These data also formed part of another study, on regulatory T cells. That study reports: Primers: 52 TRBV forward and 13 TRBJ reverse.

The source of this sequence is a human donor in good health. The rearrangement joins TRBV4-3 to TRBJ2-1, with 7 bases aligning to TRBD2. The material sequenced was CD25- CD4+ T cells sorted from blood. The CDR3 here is CASSQEWRGSSYNEQFF. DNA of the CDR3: TGCGCCAGCAGCCAAGAATGGCGGGGGAGCTCCTACAATGAGCAGTTCTTC.